Each of the 6 T cell receptor beta chains below was sequenced from the same sample in a study of T cell repertoires in cytomegalovirus infection. From the reads, TCRdb called clonotypes with MiXCR, one entry per CDR3 protein. Here the sample spans around 740,000 distinct CDR3 sequences, roughly 35% being singletons. Sequences were obtained from PBMCs. Receptors were obtained from a human donor in good health (CMV status not recorded). Some clones in this sample may be carry-over from other donors' samples.

The sample holds a few counts of this clonotype. The chain couples TRBV28 to TRBJ2-7; no clear D gene. Trimming pared 2 bases from V and 2 bases from J, leaving 10 bases between. CDR1 is MDHEN, CDR2 SYDVKM, per germline. The CDR3 contains 14 residues. The CDR3, as DNA: TGTGCCAGCAGTTTAAATCAGCCTACCTACGAGCAGTACTTC. It encodes CASSLNQPTYEQYF. Supplemented by reference TRBV28 and TRBJ2-7, the full variable domain reads DVKVTQSSRYLVKRTGEKVFLECVQDMDHENMFWYRQDPGLGLRLIYFSYDVKMKEKGDIPEGYSVSREKKERFSLILESASTNQTSMYLCASSLNQPTYEQYFGPGTRLTVT.

The table lists this clonotype with many counts. The V and J genes are TRBV12-3 or TRBV12-4 and TRBJ1-5, with 8 bases identical to TRBD1. V shed 6 bases, J shed 5 bases, and the junction held 3 bases outside the gene matches. The CDR3 has 13 residues. DNA of the CDR3: TGTGCCAGCAGAGGGACAGGAGATCAGCCCCAGCATTTT. Its protein is CASRGTGDQPQHF.

This clonotype has more than one count but fewer than ten. The CDR3 nucleotides are TGTGCCAGCAGCTTAGGGGACACCCACGAGCAGTACTTC. This sequence encodes CASSLGDTHEQYF. The V and J genes are TRBV7-8 and TRBJ2-7; a possible D gene is TRBD1 (6 bases). There are 13 residues in the CDR3. Per germline, CDR1 SGHVS and CDR2 FQNEAQ. V shed 1 base and J shed 5 bases, with 9 bases lying between them.

The CDR3 spells CASSLELRRGTDTQYF. The DNA for the CDR3 is TGTGCCAGCAGCTTGGAACTACGAAGGGGGACAGATACGCAGTATTTT. This chain joins TRBV5-6 and TRBJ2-3; D is possibly TRBD1 (6 bases). Germline V CDR1 and CDR2: SGHDT, YYEEEE. The ends were cut back, 0 bases at V and 3 bases at J, with 14 bases in the middle. The CDR3 consists of 16 residues.

This clonotype was observed at least ten times. V is TRBV7-8 and J is TRBJ1-4; D gene unclear. The CDR3 has 14 amino acids. Trimming removed 5 bases from V and 5 bases from J, with 12 bases in between. The germline CDR1 and CDR2 sequences are SGHVS and FQNEAQ. CDR3 residues: CASSVSFRNEKLFF. DNA for the CDR3: TGTGCCAGCAGCGTCAGTTTCAGGAATGAAAAACTGTTTTTT. The whole variable domain, filled in from reference TRBV7-8 and TRBJ1-4, reads GAGVSQSPRYKVAKRGQDVALRCDPISGHVSLFWYQQALGQGPEFLTYFQNEAQLDKSGLPSDRFFAERPEGSVSTLKIQRTQQEDSAVYLCASSVSFRNEKLFFGSGTQLSVL.

The chain recombines TRBV11-2 with TRBJ1-5, with D possibly matching TRBD1 (5 bases). Germline assignment: CDR1 SGHAT and CDR2 FQNNGV. CDR3 length: 13 amino acids. Trimming took 5 bases from V and 5 from J, leaving 10 bases between them. As DNA, the CDR3 is TGTGCCAGCAGCAAGACAGTCGATCAGCCCCAGCATTTT. Amino acids: CASSKTVDQPQHF. Full variable domain (rest looked up from reference TRBV11-2 and TRBJ1-5): EAGVAQSPRYKIIEKRQSVAFWCNPISGHATLYWYQQILGQGPKLLIQFQNNGVVDDSQLPKDRFSAERLKGVDSTLKIQPAKLEDSAVYLCASSKTVDQPQHFGDGTRLSIL.